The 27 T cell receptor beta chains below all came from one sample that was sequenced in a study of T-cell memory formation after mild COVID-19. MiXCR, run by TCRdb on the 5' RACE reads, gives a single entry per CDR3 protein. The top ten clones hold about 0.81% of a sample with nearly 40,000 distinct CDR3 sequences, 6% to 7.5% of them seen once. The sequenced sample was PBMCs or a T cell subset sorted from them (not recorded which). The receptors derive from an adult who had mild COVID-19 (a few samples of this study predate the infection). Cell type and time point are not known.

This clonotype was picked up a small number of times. CDR3 in amino acids: CASSRDPGRNSPLHF. As DNA, the CDR3 is TGTGCCAGCAGTCGAGATCCAGGCCGGAATTCACCCCTCCACTTT. The chain links TRBV7-2 to TRBJ1-6, with D unresolved. Germline CDR1 and CDR2: SGHTA and FQGNSA. Trimming removed 6 bases from V and 7 bases from J, with 16 bases in between. This CDR3 is built from 15 residues.

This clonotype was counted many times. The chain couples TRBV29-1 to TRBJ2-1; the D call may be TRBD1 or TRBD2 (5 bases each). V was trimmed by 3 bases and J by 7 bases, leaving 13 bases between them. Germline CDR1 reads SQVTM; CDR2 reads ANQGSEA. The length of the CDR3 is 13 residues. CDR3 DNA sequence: TGCAGCGTTGAGTTGGCAGGGAGTAATGAGCAGTTCTTC. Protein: CSVELAGSNEQFF.

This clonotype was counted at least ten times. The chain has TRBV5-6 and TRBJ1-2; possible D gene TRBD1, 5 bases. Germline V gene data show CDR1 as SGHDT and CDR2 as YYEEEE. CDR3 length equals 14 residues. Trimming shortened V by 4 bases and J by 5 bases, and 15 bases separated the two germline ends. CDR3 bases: TGTGCCAGCAGCCTGAGGCGGGGGGATTATGGCTACACCTTC. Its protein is CASSLRRGDYGYTF.

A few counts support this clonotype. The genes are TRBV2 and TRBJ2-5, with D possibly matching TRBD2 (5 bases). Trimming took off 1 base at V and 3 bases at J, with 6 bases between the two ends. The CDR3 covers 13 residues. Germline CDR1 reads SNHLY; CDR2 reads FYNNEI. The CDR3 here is CASSEERKETQYF. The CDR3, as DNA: TGTGCCAGCAGTGAAGAGCGGAAAGAGACCCAGTACTTC.

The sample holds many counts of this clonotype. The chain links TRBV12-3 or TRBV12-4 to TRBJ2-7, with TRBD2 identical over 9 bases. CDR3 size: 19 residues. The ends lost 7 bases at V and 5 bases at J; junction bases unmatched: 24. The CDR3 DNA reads TGTGCCAGCACCAGGAGGGGGGGACTAGCAACCCTAAAGCGGAACGAGCAGTACTTC. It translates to CASTRRGGLATLKRNEQYF.

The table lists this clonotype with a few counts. The CDR3 region is CASSGLAGEPDEQYF. CDR3 DNA sequence: TGTGCCAGCAGTGGTCTAGCGGGAGAACCCGACGAGCAGTACTTC. V usage is TRBV25-1 and J usage is TRBJ2-7; 10 nucleotides agree with TRBD2. CDR1 is MGHDK and CDR2 is SYGVNS in the germline V gene. This CDR3 spans 15 amino acids. V lost 4 bases and J lost 5; bases outside the gene matches: 8.

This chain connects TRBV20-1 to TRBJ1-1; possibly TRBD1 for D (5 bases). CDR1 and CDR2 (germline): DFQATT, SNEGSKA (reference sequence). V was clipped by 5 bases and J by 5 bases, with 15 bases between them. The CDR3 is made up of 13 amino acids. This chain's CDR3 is CSAPTGLETEAFF. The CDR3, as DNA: TGCAGTGCTCCTACAGGCCTGGAGACTGAAGCTTTCTTT.

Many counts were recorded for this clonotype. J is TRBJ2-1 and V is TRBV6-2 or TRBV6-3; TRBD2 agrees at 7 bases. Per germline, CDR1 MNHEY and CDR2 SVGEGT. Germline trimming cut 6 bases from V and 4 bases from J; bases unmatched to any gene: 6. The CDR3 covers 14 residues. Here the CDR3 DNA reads TGTGCCAGCAGGCCGAGCGGGGTTTACAATGAGCAGTTCTTC. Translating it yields CASRPSGVYNEQFF.

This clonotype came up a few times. In nucleotides, the CDR3 is TGCAGTGCTAGGTTAGGCGGACAGTTAAACACTGAAGCTTTCTTT. Residues: CSARLGGQLNTEAFF. The genes are TRBV20-1 and TRBJ1-1; maybe TRBD1 (6 bases). Germline V gives CDR1 DFQATT, CDR2 SNEGSKA (reference sequence). V lost 3 bases and J lost 2, with 16 bases in between. The CDR3 is 15 amino acids.

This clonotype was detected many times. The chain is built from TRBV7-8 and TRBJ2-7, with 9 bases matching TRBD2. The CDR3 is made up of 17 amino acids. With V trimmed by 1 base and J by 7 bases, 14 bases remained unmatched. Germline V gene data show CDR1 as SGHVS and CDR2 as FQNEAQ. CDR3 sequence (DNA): TGTGCCAGCAGCTTAGAGGGTAGCGGGAGACCCGACTGGGAGCAGTACTTC. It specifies CASSLEGSGRPDWEQYF.

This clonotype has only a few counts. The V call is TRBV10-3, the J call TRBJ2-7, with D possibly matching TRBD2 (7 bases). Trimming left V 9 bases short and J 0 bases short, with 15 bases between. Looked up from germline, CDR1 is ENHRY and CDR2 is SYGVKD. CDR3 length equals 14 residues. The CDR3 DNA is TGTGCCATTAAGGGGGGGCCAAGCTCCTACGAGCAGTACTTC. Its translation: CAIKGGPSSYEQYF.

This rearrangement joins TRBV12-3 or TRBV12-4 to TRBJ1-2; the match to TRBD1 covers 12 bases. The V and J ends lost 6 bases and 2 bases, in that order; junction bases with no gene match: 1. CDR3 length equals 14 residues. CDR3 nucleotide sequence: TGTGCCAGCAGGGGGACAGGGGGCAACTATGGCTACACCTTC. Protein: CASRGTGGNYGYTF.

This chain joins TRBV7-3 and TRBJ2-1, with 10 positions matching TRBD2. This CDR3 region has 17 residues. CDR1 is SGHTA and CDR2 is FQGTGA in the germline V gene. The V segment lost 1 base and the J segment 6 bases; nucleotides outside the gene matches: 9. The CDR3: CASSLISLAGAGNEQFF. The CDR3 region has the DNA TGTGCCAGCAGCTTAATCTCCCTAGCGGGAGCTGGCAATGAGCAGTTCTTC. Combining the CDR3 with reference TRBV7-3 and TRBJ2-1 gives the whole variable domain GAGVSQTPSNKVTEKGKYVELRCDPISGHTALYWYRQSLGQGPEFLIYFQGTGAADDSGLPNDRFFAVRPEGSVSTLKIQRTERGDSAVYLCASSLISLAGAGNEQFFGPGTRLTVL.

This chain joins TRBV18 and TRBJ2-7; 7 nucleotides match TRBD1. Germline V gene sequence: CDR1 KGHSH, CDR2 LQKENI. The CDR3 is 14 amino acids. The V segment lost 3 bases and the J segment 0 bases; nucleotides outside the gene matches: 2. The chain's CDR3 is CASSPRDSSYEQYF. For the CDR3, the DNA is TGTGCCAGCTCACCCCGGGACAGCTCCTACGAGCAGTACTTC.

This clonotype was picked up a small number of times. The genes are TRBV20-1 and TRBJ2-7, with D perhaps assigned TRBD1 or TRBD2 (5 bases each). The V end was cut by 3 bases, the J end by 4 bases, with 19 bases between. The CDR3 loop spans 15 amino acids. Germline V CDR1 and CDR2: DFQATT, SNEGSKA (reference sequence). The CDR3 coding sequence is TGCAGTGCTAGGCCCCTCCGGGGCACCGATTACGAGCAGTACTTC. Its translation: CSARPLRGTDYEQYF.

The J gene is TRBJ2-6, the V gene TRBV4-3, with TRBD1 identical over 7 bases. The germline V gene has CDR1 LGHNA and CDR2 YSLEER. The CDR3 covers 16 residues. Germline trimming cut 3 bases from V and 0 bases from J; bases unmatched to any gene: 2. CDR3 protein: CASSQGQSSGANVLTF. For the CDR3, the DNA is TGCGCCAGCAGCCAGGGACAGAGCTCTGGGGCCAACGTCCTGACTTTC.

The DNA for the CDR3 is TGTGCCATCAGCACGGGGGATACGCAGTATTTT. Protein product: CAISTGDTQYF. The rearrangement joins TRBV10-3 to TRBJ2-3; D is possibly TRBD2 (5 bases). The CDR3 contains 11 residues. The V gene's germline CDR1 is ENHRY and CDR2 SYGVKD. V was trimmed by 6 bases and J by 6 bases, leaving 7 bases between them.

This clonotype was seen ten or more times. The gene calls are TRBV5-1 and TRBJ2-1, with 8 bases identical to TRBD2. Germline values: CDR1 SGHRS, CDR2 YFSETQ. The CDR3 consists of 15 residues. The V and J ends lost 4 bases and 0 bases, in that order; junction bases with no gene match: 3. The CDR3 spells CASSGGGISYNEQFF. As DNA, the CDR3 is TGCGCCAGCAGCGGCGGGGGGATCTCCTACAATGAGCAGTTCTTC.

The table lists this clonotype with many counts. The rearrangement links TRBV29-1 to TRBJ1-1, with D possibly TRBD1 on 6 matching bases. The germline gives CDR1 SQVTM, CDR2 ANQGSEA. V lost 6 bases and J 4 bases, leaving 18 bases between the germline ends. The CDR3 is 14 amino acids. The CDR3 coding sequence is TGCAGCGTCAAGGGGGGACGCCAAATCACTGAAGCTTTCTTT. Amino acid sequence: CSVKGGRQITEAFF.

The CDR3 loop reads CASLAGGNTGELFF. DNA for the CDR3: TGTGCCAGTCTAGCGGGAGGCAACACCGGGGAGCTGTTTTTT. V usage is TRBV12-3 or TRBV12-4 and J usage is TRBJ2-2, with 11 positions matching TRBD2. With 9 bases clipped from V and 2 bases from J, the junction kept 2 bases outside the gene matches. The CDR3 consists of 14 residues.

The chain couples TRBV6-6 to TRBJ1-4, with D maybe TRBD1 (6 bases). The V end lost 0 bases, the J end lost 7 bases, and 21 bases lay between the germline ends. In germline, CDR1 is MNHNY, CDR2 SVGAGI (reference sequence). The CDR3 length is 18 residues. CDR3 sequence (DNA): TGTGCCAGCAGTTACTCGAGGGTGAGGGCAGGGGCGGCTGAAAAACTGTTTTTT. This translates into CASSYSRVRAGAAEKLFF.

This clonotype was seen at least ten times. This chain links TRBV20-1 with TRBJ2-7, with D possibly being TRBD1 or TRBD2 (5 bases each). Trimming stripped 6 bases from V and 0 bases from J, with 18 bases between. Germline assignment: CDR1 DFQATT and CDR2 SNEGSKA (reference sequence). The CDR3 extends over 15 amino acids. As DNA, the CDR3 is TGCAGTGCGACAGTGGTGGGAGAGATCTCCTACGAGCAGTACTTC. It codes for CSATVVGEISYEQYF.

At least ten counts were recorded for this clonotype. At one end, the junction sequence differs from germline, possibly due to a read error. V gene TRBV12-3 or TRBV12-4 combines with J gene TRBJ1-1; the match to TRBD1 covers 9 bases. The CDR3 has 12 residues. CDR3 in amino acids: CASSLSDRGEYF. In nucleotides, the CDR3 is TGTGCCAGCAGTTTATCGGACAGGGGTGAATACTTT.

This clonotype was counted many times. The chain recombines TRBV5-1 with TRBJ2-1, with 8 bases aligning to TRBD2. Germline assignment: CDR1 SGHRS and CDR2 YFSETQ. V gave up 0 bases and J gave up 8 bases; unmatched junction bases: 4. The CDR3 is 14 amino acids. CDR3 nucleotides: TGCGCCAGCAGCTTGGCGAGGCGGGGGGATGAGCAGTTCTTC. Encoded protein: CASSLARRGDEQFF.

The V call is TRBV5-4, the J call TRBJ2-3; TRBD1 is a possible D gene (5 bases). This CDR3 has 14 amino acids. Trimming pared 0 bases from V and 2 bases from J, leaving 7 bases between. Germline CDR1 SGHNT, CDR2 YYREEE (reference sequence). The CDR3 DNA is TGTGCCAGCAGCTTGGAGGGGATCACAGATACGCAGTATTTT. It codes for CASSLEGITDTQYF.

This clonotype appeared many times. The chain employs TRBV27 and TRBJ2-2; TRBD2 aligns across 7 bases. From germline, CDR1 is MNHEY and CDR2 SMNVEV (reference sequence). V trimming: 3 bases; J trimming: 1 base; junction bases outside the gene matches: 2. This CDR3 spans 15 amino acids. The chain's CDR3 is CASSFLAVNTGELFF. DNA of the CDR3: TGTGCCAGCAGTTTCCTAGCGGTGAACACCGGGGAGCTGTTTTTT.

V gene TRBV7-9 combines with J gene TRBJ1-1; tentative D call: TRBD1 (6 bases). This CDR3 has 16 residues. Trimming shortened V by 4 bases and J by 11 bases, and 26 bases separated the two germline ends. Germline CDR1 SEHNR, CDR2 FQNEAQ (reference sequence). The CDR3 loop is CASSSLPGRGYQDAFF. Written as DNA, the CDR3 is TGTGCCAGCAGCTCCCTCCCCGGCAGGGGCTATCAGGATGCTTTCTTT.